Detailed here is one T cell receptor (beta chain). Its antigen is currently unknown. This record comes from a study of cytomegalovirus exposure and HLA in healthy donors. Amplification used 60 Vbeta primers and 13 Jbeta primers. As processed by the authors: Later reanalysis found about 80 million unique TCR beta chains, 10 million to 14 million of them shared. The table came from immunoSEQ multiplex PCR; TCRdb's copy has only in-frame clones and leaves some out. D and trimming were read from the DNA, whereas the V and J calls and clone size are those reported in that table. Among 100,000 or so clones listed, 63% were seen once. Study-level results: Using the classifier, cytomegalovirus status was reportedly diagnosed with high specificity and sensitivity. CMV serostatus was the sole immune exposure data available.

The germline V and J ends were trimmed by 2 bases and 1 base, with 5 bases remaining between them. There are 14 residues in the CDR3. Per germline, CDR1 SEHNR and CDR2 FQNEAQ (reference sequence). The chain employs TRBV7-9 and TRBJ2-2; D is uncertain. The sample consisted of PBMCs. The TCR originated in a young woman in good health and CMV-seronegative. The CDR3 bases are TGTGCCAGCAGCTTATACGGGAACACCGGGGAGCTGTTTTTT. It is translated as CASSLYGNTGELFF.